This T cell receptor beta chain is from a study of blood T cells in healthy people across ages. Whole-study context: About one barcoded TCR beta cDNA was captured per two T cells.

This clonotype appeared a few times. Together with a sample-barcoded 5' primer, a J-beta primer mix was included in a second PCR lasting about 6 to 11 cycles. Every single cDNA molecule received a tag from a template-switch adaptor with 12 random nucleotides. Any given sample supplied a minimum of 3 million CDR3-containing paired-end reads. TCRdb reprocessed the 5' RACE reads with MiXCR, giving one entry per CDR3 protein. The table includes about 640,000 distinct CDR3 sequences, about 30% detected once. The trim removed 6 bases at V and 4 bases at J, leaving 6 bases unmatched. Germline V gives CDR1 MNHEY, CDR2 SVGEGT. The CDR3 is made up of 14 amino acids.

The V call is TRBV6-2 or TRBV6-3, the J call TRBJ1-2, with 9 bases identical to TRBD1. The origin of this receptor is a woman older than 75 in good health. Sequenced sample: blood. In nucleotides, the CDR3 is TGTGCCAGCAGGCGGACAGGGGCTGGCTATGGCTACACCTTC. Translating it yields CASRRTGAGYGYTF.